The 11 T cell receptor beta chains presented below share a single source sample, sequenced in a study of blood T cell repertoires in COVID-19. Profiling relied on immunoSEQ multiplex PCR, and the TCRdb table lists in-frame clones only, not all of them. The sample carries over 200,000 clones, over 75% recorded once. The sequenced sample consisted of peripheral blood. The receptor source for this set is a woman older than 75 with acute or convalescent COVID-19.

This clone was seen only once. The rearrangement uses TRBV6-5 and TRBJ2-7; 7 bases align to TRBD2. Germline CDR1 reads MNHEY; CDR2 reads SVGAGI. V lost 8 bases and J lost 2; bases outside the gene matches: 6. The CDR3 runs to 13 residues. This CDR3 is CASLSGDAYEQYF. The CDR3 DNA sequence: TGTGCCAGCTTAAGCGGGGACGCCTACGAGCAGTACTTC.

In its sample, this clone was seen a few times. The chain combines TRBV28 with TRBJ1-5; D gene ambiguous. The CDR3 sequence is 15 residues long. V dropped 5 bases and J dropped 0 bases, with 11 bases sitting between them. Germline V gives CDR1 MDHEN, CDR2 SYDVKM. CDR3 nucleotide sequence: TGTGCCAGCAGTCTTTCCGCCTATAGCAATCAGCCCCAGCATTTT. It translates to CASSLSAYSNQPQHF. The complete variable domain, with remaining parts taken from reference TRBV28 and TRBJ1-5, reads DVKVTQSSRYLVKRTGEKVFLECVQDMDHENMFWYRQDPGLGLRLIYFSYDVKMKEKGDIPEGYSVSREKKERFSLILESASTNQTSMYLCASSLSAYSNQPQHFGDGTRLSIL.

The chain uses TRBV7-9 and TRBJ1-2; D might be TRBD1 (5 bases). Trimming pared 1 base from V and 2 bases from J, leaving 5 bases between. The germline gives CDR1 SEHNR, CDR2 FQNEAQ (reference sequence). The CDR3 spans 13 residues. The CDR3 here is CASSLEGNYGYTF. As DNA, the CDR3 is TGTGCCAGCAGCTTAGAGGGGAACTATGGCTACACCTTC.

CDR3 DNA sequence: TGTGCCATCATAGGGGGACAGTCCGATCAGCCCCAGCATTTT. It yields the protein CAIIGGQSDQPQHF. The rearrangement uses TRBV24-1 and TRBJ1-5, with TRBD1 matching over 7 bases. This CDR3 has 14 residues. With 11 bases clipped from V and 5 bases from J, the junction kept 11 bases outside the gene matches. CDR1 KGHDR and CDR2 SFDVKD come from the germline V gene.

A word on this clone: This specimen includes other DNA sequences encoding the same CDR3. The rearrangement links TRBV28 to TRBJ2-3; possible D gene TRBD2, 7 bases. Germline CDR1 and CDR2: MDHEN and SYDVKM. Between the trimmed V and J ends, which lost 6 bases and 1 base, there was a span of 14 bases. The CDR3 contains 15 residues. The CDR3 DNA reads TGTGCCAGCAGCCCCCAGGGGAGGGGCACAGATACGCAGTATTTT. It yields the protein CASSPQGRGTDTQYF.

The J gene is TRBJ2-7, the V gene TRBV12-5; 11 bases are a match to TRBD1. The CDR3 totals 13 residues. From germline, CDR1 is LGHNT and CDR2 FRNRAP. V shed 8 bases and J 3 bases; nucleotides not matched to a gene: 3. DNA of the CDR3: TGTGCTAGTAAGGGACAGGGGGACTACGAGCAGTACTTC. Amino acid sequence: CASKGQGDYEQYF.

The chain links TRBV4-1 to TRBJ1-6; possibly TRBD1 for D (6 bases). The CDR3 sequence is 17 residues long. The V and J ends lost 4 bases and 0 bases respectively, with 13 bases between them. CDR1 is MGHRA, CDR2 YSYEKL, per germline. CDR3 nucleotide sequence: TGCGCCAGCAGCCCGACAGGCACGAGCTCCTATAATTCACCCCTCCACTTT. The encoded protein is CASSPTGTSSYNSPLHF.

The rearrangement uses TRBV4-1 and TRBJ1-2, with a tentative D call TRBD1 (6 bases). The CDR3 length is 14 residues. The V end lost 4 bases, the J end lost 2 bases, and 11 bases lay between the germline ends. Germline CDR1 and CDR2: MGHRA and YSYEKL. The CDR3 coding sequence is TGCGCCAGCAGCCCAACAGGGTTAAACTATGGCTACACCTTC. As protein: CASSPTGLNYGYTF.

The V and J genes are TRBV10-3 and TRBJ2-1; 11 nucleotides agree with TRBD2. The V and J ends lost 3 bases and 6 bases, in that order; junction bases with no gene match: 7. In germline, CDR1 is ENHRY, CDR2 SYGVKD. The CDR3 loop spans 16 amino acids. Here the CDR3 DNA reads TGTGCCATCAGTGAACATCGACTAGCGGGGACCAATGAGCAGTTCTTC. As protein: CAISEHRLAGTNEQFF.

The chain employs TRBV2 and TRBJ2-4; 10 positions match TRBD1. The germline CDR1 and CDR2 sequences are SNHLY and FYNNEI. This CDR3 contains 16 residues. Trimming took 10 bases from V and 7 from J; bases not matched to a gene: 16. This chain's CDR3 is CATTIKGQGSENIQYF. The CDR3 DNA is TGTGCCACCACGATAAAGGGACAGGGGTCGGAGAACATTCAGTACTTC.

CDR3 in DNA: TGTGCCAGCAGCCCCCTTCAGGGGATTGTGGACATTCAGTACTTC. It codes for CASSPLQGIVDIQYF. V is TRBV6-6 and J is TRBJ2-4; D is perhaps TRBD1 (6 bases). The germline V gene has CDR1 MNHNY and CDR2 SVGAGI (reference sequence). The V and J ends lost 6 bases and 8 bases respectively, with 20 bases between them. The CDR3 is made up of 15 amino acids.